The 22 T cell receptor beta chains reported below all come from one sample, sequenced in a study of blood T cells in healthy people across ages. A second PCR of roughly 7 to 11 cycles used a sample-barcoded 5' primer and a J-beta primer mix. TCRdb used MiXCR to reprocess the 5' RACE reads, holding one entry per CDR3 protein. The data contain hundreds of thousands of distinct CDR3 sequences, 45% to 50% of them singletons. The sequencing input was blood. The receptor source for this set is a woman aged 60-75 years in good health.

The chain recombines TRBV27 with TRBJ2-5, with a weak D call TRBD2 (5 bases). This CDR3 region has 16 residues. Trimming took off 5 bases at V and 11 bases at J, with 27 bases between the two ends. Germline-derived CDR1 and CDR2 are MNHEY and SMNVEV (reference sequence). DNA of the CDR3: TGTGCCAGCAGTAGCATAGGGAGCTCGCCTCAGGTTGAGCAGTACTTC. As protein: CASSSIGSSPQVEQYF.

This clonotype was seen repeatedly, ten times or more. The chain links TRBV20-1 to TRBJ2-7; D remains ambiguous. The germline V gene encodes CDR1 DFQATT and CDR2 SNEGSKA (reference sequence). The CDR3 has 10 amino acids. V lost 0 bases and J lost 3, with 0 bases in between. The CDR3, as DNA: TGCAGTGCTAGAGACTACGAGCAGTACTTC. Residues: CSARDYEQYF.

The J gene is TRBJ1-2, the V gene TRBV7-2; no clear D. The CDR3 extends over 15 amino acids. V was shortened by 5 bases and J by 4 bases, with 17 bases between the two germline ends. Germline V gene sequence: CDR1 SGHTA, CDR2 FQGNSA. CDR3 DNA: TGTGCCAGCAGCCAGCGGGCGGGCGGAGCCTATGGCTACACCTTC. It codes for CASSQRAGGAYGYTF.

This clonotype occurred many times. The chain has TRBV20-1 and TRBJ2-5; 13 nucleotides agree with TRBD2. Germline V gene lookup returns CDR1 DFQATT and CDR2 SNEGSKA (reference sequence). The V and J ends lost 5 bases and 5 bases, in that order; junction bases with no gene match: 11. The CDR3 covers 16 residues. The CDR3 spells CSAPTRTSGRGETQYF. The CDR3, as DNA: TGCAGTGCTCCTACCCGGACTAGCGGGAGAGGGGAGACCCAGTACTTC.

CDR3 amino acids: CASSPLPGLAGTGELFF. The DNA for the CDR3 is TGTGCCAGCAGCCCCCTACCGGGACTAGCTGGTACCGGGGAGCTGTTTTTT. J is TRBJ2-2 and V is TRBV7-7; the match to TRBD2 covers 9 bases. This CDR3 has 17 residues. Trimming took 5 bases from V and 5 from J; bases not matched to a gene: 12. CDR1 and CDR2 from the germline V gene are SSHAT and FNYEAQ (reference sequence).

This clonotype appeared a few times. The chain links TRBV10-3 to TRBJ2-5; 7 nucleotides align to TRBD2. V trimming: 4 bases; J trimming: 0 bases; junction bases outside the gene matches: 5. CDR3 length equals 15 residues. Germline assignment: CDR1 ENHRY and CDR2 SYGVKD. The CDR3 sequence: CAISAGGSHQETQYF. DNA for the CDR3: TGTGCCATCAGTGCGGGCGGGAGCCACCAAGAGACCCAGTACTTC.

In its sample, this clonotype was seen a few times. The CDR3 DNA sequence: TGCGCCAGCAGCTTGGTGGGTAGCGGTGATACGCAGTATTTT. Encoded protein: CASSLVGSGDTQYF. This chain joins TRBV5-1 and TRBJ2-3; D might be TRBD2 (6 bases). Germline V gene sequence: CDR1 SGHRS, CDR2 YFSETQ. The CDR3 has 14 residues. With 0 bases removed from V and 6 bases from J, the gap between germline ends came to 11 bases. Drawing the rest from reference TRBV5-1 and TRBJ2-3, the complete variable domain is KAGVTQTPRYLIKTRGQQVTLSCSPISGHRSVSWYQQTPGQGLQFLFEYFSETQRNKGNFPGRFSGRQFSNSRSEMNVSTLELGDSALYLCASSLVGSGDTQYFGPGTRLTVL.

The chain carries TRBV5-6 and TRBJ1-5; maybe TRBD1 (6 bases). The germline V and J ends were trimmed by 4 bases and 2 bases, with 10 bases remaining between them. CDR3 size: 14 residues. CDR1 is SGHDT and CDR2 is YYEEEE in the germline V gene. In DNA form, the CDR3 reads TGTGCCAGCAGCCCGGGACACCGCAATCAGCCCCAGCATTTT. Protein product: CASSPGHRNQPQHF.

The chain combines TRBV5-1 with TRBJ2-3; TRBD2 agrees at 7 bases. The CDR3 contains 15 residues. The ends lost 2 bases at V and 0 bases at J; junction bases unmatched: 3. The germline V gene has CDR1 SGHRS and CDR2 YFSETQ. The CDR3 spells CASSFDGRSTDTQYF. In DNA form, the CDR3 reads TGCGCCAGCAGCTTTGACGGGAGGAGCACAGATACGCAGTATTTT.

This chain connects TRBV20-1 to TRBJ2-7, with 8 bases that match TRBD1. Germline V gene sequence: CDR1 DFQATT, CDR2 SNEGSKA (reference sequence). The CDR3 is made up of 14 amino acids. V was clipped by 4 bases and J by 2 bases; unmatched bases: 7. This CDR3 is CSANRQGFPYEQYF. The CDR3 DNA is TGCAGTGCTAACCGACAGGGGTTTCCCTACGAGCAGTACTTC.

The gene calls are TRBV2 and TRBJ2-6; 7 bases align to TRBD1. Germline lookup yields CDR1 SNHLY and CDR2 FYNNEI. V trimming: 0 bases; J trimming: 2 bases; junction bases outside the gene matches: 4. The CDR3 sequence is 17 residues long. CDR3 residues: CASSEADRPAGANVLTF. The CDR3 region has the DNA TGTGCCAGCAGTGAAGCGGACAGGCCTGCTGGGGCCAACGTCCTGACTTTC.

This clonotype was seen only a few times. The rearrangement links TRBV6-2 or TRBV6-3 to TRBJ2-1; D not resolved. The CDR3 consists of 12 residues. Germline loops: CDR1 MNHEY, CDR2 SVGEGT. Trimming removed 3 bases from V and 7 bases from J, with 7 bases in between. The CDR3 is CASSYKVNEQFF. CDR3 DNA sequence: TGTGCCAGCAGTTATAAGGTGAATGAGCAGTTCTTC.

This chain connects TRBV7-2 to TRBJ2-1; 7 positions match TRBD1. Per the germline V gene, CDR1 is SGHTA and CDR2 is FQGNSA. The V and J ends lost 2 bases and 11 bases, in that order; junction bases with no gene match: 3. CDR3 length: 12 amino acids. The CDR3: CASSLRGGQQFF. DNA of the CDR3: TGTGCCAGCAGCTTAAGAGGGGGCCAGCAGTTCTTC.

This clonotype was picked up a small number of times. The rearrangement joins TRBV27 to TRBJ2-7, with 7 positions matching TRBD2. This CDR3 contains 15 residues. The V gene end was trimmed by 5 bases and the J gene end by 2 bases; junction bases not matched to a gene: 9. Per germline, CDR1 MNHEY and CDR2 SMNVEV (reference sequence). Here the CDR3 DNA reads TGTGCCAGCAGTCCCCGCCGGGGAGGGACCTACGAGCAGTACTTC. Translated: CASSPRRGGTYEQYF.

There are a few counts of this clonotype. CDR3 loop: CSARGGMLAWQYF. The CDR3 DNA sequence: TGCAGTGCTAGAGGCGGGATGCTAGCGTGGCAGTACTTC. This chain connects TRBV20-1 to TRBJ2-4; D possibly corresponds to TRBD2 (6 bases). V shed 1 base and J shed 13 bases, with 17 bases lying between them. Germline CDR1 and CDR2: DFQATT and SNEGSKA (reference sequence). CDR3 length equals 13 residues.

V and J are TRBV4-1 and TRBJ2-5, with D perhaps TRBD1 or TRBD2 (6 bases each). With the DNA end fitting TRBJ2-7 better, the J assignment may be wrong. Germline V gene lookup returns CDR1 MGHRA and CDR2 YSYEKL. The CDR3 runs to 14 residues. CDR3: CASSLIPGGSEQYF. The CDR3 nucleotides read TGCGCCAGCAGCCTCATACCCGGGGGCAGCGAGCAGTACTTC.

This clonotype was seen more than once but under ten times. The chain links TRBV7-2 to TRBJ1-1; D is unclear. CDR3 length equals 15 residues. Trimming removed 1 base from V and 0 bases from J, with 9 bases in between. Germline assignment: CDR1 SGHTA and CDR2 FQGNSA. The CDR3 DNA reads as TGTGCCAGCAGCTTAGTGCTAGGCGTGAACACTGAAGCTTTCTTT. Translation: CASSLVLGVNTEAFF.

A few counts support this clonotype. V and J are TRBV28 and TRBJ2-2; D is uncertain. Germline V gene sequence: CDR1 MDHEN, CDR2 SYDVKM. There are 13 residues in the CDR3. The V gene lost 6 bases and the J gene lost 8 bases, with 13 bases spanning the gap. The CDR3 loop reads CASRAPGVGELFF. In DNA, the CDR3 is TGTGCCAGCAGGGCCCCGGGCGTTGGGGAGCTGTTTTTT. Combining the CDR3 with reference TRBV28 and TRBJ2-2 gives the whole variable domain DVKVTQSSRYLVKRTGEKVFLECVQDMDHENMFWYRQDPGLGLRLIYFSYDVKMKEKGDIPEGYSVSREKKERFSLILESASTNQTSMYLCASRAPGVGELFFGEGSRLTVL.

The chain employs TRBV5-1 and TRBJ2-1; TRBD2 matches at 8 bases. With the DNA end fitting TRBJ2-7 better, the J assignment may be wrong. The length of the CDR3 is 15 residues. The germline CDR1 and CDR2 sequences are SGHRS and YFSETQ. Here the CDR3 DNA reads TGCGCCAGCAGCTGGAGCGGGGGCTCCTACAATGAGCAGTACTTC. Its protein is CASSWSGGSYNEQYF.

The genes are TRBV18 and TRBJ2-1; D possibly corresponds to TRBD1 (6 bases). The CDR3 loop spans 15 amino acids. Looked up from germline, CDR1 is KGHSH and CDR2 is LQKENI. Deletions cut 2 bases from V and 3 bases from J, with 11 bases between. For the CDR3, the DNA is TGTGCCAGCTCACCAACAGGGTACCACTACAATGAGCAGTTCTTC. Encoded protein: CASSPTGYHYNEQFF.

This sequence joins TRBV10-3 and TRBJ1-3; D is unclear. This CDR3 contains 18 residues. Germline V gives CDR1 ENHRY, CDR2 SYGVKD. Trimming took off 0 bases at V and 0 bases at J, with 15 bases between the two ends. In nucleotides, the CDR3 is TGTGCCATCAGTGAGTCGATATGGGCAGGAGCCTCTGGAAACACCATATATTTT. Its protein product is CAISESIWAGASGNTIYF.

The table lists this clonotype with a few counts. The rearrangement links TRBV20-1 to TRBJ2-1; D is ambiguous. The CDR3 consists of 14 residues. The germline V gene has CDR1 DFQATT and CDR2 SNEGSKA (reference sequence). Between the trimmed V and J ends, which lost 3 bases and 1 base, there was a span of 10 bases. In DNA form, the CDR3 reads TGCAGTGCTAGCAGAGTTCCTTCCTACAATGAGCAGTTCTTC. As protein: CSASRVPSYNEQFF.